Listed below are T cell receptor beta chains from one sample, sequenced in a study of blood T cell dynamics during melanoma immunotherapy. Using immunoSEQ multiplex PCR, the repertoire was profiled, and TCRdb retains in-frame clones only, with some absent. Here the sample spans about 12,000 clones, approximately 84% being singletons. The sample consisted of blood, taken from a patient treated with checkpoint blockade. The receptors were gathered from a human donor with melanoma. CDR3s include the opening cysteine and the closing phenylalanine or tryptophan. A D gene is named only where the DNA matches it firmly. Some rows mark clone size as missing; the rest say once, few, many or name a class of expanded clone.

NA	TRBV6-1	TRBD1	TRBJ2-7	TGTGCCAGCAGTAGGTCCGGGACAGCGATCTACGAGCAGTACTTC	CASSRSGTAIYEQYF
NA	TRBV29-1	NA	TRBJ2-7	TGCAGCGTTCGCCTTCGGCTGACCTACGAGCAGTACTTC	CSVRLRLTYEQYF
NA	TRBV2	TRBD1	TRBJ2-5	TGTGCCAGCAGTGGACAGGGGCCGCAGAGGGAGACCCAGTACTTC	CASSGQGPQRETQYF
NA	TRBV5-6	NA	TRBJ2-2	TGTGCCAGCAGCTTCGGGACGGGGTCGGGGACCGGGGAGCTGTTTTTT	CASSFGTGSGTGELFF
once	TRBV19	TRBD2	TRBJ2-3	TGTGCCAGTAGTACGGGACTAGCGGCATCATGGGATACGCAGTATTTT	CASSTGLAASWDTQYF
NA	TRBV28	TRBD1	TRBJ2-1	TGTGCCAGCAGTTCGGGACAGAGCTCCTACAATGAGCAGTTCTTC	CASSSGQSSYNEQFF
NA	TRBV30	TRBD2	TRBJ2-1	TGTGCCTGGAGGGTAAAGCGGGAGTTCTCCTACAATGAGCAGTTCTTC	CAWRVKREFSYNEQFF
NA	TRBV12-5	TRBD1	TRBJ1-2	TGTGCTAGTGGTACGGGACAGGGTAACTATGGCTACACCTTC	CASGTGQGNYGYTF
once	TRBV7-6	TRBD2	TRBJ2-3	TGTGCCAGCAGCTTAACGACTAGCGGGAGTCCAGATACGCAGTATTTT	CASSLTTSGSPDTQYF
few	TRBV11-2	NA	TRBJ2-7	TGTGCCAGCAGCTTAGTTGCAGGCGGGGAGCAGTACTTC	CASSLVAGGEQYF
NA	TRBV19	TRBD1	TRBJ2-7	TGTGCCAGCCGGGACAGGGGGCAGGGGGAGCAGTACTTC	CASRDRGQGEQYF
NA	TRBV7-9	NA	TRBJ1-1	TGTGCCAGCAGCTATCGACAGATACTGAACACTGAAGCTTTCTTT	CASSYRQILNTEAFF
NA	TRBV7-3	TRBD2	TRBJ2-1	TGTGCCAGCCACGCTAGCGGGACCTCAACCTACAATGAGCAGTTCTTC	CASHASGTSTYNEQFF
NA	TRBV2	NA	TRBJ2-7	TGTGCCAGCAGCTTGGTGTTTCAGGGCGAGCAGTACTTC	CASSLVFQGEQYF
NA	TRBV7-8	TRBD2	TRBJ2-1	TGTGCCAGCAGCCCACCCCGGCGGACTAGCGGGAAATCAAATGAGCAGTTCTTC	CASSPPRRTSGKSNEQFF
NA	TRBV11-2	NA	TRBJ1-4	TGTGCCAGCAGCTTAGGGTTGGCGCCACAGCAGAGTAATGAAAAACTGTTTTTT	CASSLGLAPQQSNEKLFF
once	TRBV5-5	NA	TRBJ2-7	TGTGCCAGCAGCTTGCTGGGCGGGGATACCTACGAGCAGTACTTC	CASSLLGGDTYEQYF
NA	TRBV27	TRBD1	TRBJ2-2	TGTGCCAGCAGAAGGGACAGGGTGCCCGGGGAGCTGTTTTTT	CASRRDRVPGELFF
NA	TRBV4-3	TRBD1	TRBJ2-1	TGCGCCAGCAGCCCGCGTGCGACAGGGCTCTACAATGAGCAGTTCTTC	CASSPRATGLYNEQFF
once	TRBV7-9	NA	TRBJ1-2	TGTGCCAGCAGCTTAGAGGCGACCTATGGCTACACCTTC	CASSLEATYGYTF
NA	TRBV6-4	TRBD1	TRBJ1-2	TGTGCCAGCAGTCCCTCGACAGGGGGCACTCCCTATGGCTACACCTTC	CASSPSTGGTPYGYTF
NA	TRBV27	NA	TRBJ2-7	TGTGCCAGCACCCTCTCAGGGAGGAGCTCCTACGAGCAGTACTTC	CASTLSGRSSYEQYF
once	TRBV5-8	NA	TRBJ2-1	TGTGCCAGCAGCTTATGGGTGGGCTCCTACAATGAGCAGTTCTTC	CASSLWVGSYNEQFF